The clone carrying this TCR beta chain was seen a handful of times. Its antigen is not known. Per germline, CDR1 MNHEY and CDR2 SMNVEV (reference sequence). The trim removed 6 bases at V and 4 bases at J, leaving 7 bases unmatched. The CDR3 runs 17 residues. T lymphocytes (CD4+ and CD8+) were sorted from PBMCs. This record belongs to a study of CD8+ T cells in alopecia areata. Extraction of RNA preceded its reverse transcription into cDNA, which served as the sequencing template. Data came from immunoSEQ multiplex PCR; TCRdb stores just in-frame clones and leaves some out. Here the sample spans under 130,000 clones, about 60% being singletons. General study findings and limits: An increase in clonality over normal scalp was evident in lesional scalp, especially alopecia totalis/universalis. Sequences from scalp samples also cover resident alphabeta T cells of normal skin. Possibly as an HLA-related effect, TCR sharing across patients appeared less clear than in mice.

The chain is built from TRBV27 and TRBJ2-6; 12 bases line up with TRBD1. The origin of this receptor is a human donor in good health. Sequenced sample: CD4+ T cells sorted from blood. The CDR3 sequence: CASSPGQGARGANVLTF. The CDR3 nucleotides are TGTGCCAGCAGCCCGGGACAGGGGGCGCGGGGGGCCAACGTCCTGACTTTC.